These 26 T cell receptor beta chains were sequenced from one sample in a study of T cell responses to AZD1222 COVID-19 vaccine. Clones were read by immunoSEQ multiplex PCR, and TCRdb kept only the in-frame ones, dropping some. The repertoire holds 160,000 or so clones, 85% to 95% seen once, with roughly 1.6% in the top ten. The sample consisted of peripheral blood, taken 28 days after the second AZD1222 dose. Receptors originate from an adult who received the AZD1222 COVID-19 vaccine.

This chain connects TRBV23-1 to TRBJ1-2, with TRBD1 identical over 8 bases. TRBV23-1 is an ORF; its function is uncertain. This CDR3 has 10 residues. DNA for the CDR3: TGCGGGCAGGGGGCATGTGGCTACACCTTC. Amino acid sequence: CGQGACGYTF.

The chain joins TRBV7-3 to TRBJ2-1; D remains ambiguous. V gave up 4 bases and J gave up 5 bases, with 9 bases separating them. This CDR3 spans 13 amino acids. Per the germline V gene, CDR1 is SGHTA and CDR2 is FQGTGA. Written as DNA, the CDR3 is TGTGCCAGCAGCTATGTCGGTAACAATGAGCAGTTCTTC. Translating it yields CASSYVGNNEQFF.

This clone has only one observation. The V and J genes are TRBV28 and TRBJ2-7, with D possibly called TRBD1 or TRBD2 (5 bases each). Germline V gene lookup returns CDR1 MDHEN and CDR2 SYDVKM. V lost 6 bases to trimming and J lost 0 bases, with 15 bases between them. The CDR3 totals 15 residues. CDR3 bases: TGTGCCAGCAGCTCCGGGACGGAAAGCTCCTACGAGCAGTACTTC. Its protein is CASSSGTESSYEQYF.

V is TRBV12-3 or TRBV12-4 and J is TRBJ1-1; D uncertain. The ends were cut back, 4 bases at V and 8 bases at J, with 11 bases in the middle. This CDR3 region has 12 residues. The CDR3 DNA sequence: TGTGCCAGCAGTTGGAACCCAATGGAAGCTTTCTTT. As protein: CASSWNPMEAFF.

This chain connects TRBV30 to TRBJ2-7; tentatively, D is TRBD2 (5 bases). This CDR3 has 13 residues. Germline CDR1 reads GTSNPN; CDR2 reads SVGIG (reference sequence). The V end lost 2 bases, the J end lost 6 bases, and 14 bases lay between the germline ends. The CDR3 protein is CAWSLRVRSEQYF. CDR3 nucleotide sequence: TGTGCCTGGAGTCTGAGGGTTCGTAGCGAGCAGTACTTC.

This clone was detected once. The V call is TRBV5-1, the J call TRBJ1-5, with a tentative D call TRBD1 (5 bases). CDR3 size: 17 residues. Germline V gene sequence: CDR1 SGHRS, CDR2 YFSETQ. Between the trimmed V and J ends, which lost 4 bases and 2 bases, there was a span of 19 bases. CDR3 DNA: TGCGCCAGCAGCCCCGGGACTGACTTTGGGGGCAATCAGCCCCAGCATTTT. The encoded protein is CASSPGTDFGGNQPQHF.

The gene calls are TRBV7-2 and TRBJ1-6; perhaps TRBD1 as D (6 bases). Germline V CDR1 and CDR2: SGHTA, FQGNSA. This CDR3 region has 16 residues. V lost 5 bases to trimming and J lost 12 bases, with 23 bases between them. CDR3 DNA: TGTGCCAGCAGCAGCCTTGGGGGGGCTCTAATTCAACCCCTCCACTTT. It is translated as CASSSLGGALIQPLHF.

The genes are TRBV7-6 and TRBJ2-3, with D possibly being TRBD1 (6 bases). Germline loops: CDR1 SGHVS, CDR2 FNYEAQ. The CDR3 length is 16 residues. The V end lost 5 bases, the J end lost 0 bases, and 15 bases lay between the germline ends. The CDR3: CASSPNDRSSTDTQYF. The CDR3 nucleotides read TGTGCCAGCAGCCCTAACGACAGGAGTAGCACAGATACGCAGTATTTT.

This clone was observed a handful of times. The rearrangement uses TRBV20-1 and TRBJ1-1; D unresolved. V shed 3 bases and J shed 0 bases, with 11 bases lying between them. Germline V CDR1 and CDR2: DFQATT, SNEGSKA (reference sequence). The CDR3 is made up of 14 amino acids. This CDR3 is CSASSGLMNTEAFF. The CDR3 DNA reads TGCAGTGCTAGTTCTGGTCTCATGAACACTGAAGCTTTCTTT.

V gene TRBV6-5 combines with J gene TRBJ1-2; D possibly corresponds to TRBD1 (5 bases). CDR1 is MNHEY, CDR2 SVGAGI, per germline. The CDR3 length is 14 residues. Trimming removed 6 bases from V and 4 bases from J, with 15 bases in between. CDR3 in amino acids: CASRGEGRVYGYTF. Written as DNA, the CDR3 is TGTGCCAGCAGAGGGGAGGGCAGGGTCTATGGCTACACCTTC.

The chain uses TRBV28 and TRBJ1-1; no clear D gene. The germline V gene has CDR1 MDHEN and CDR2 SYDVKM. The length of the CDR3 is 14 residues. Trimming shortened V by 1 base and J by 6 bases, and 12 bases separated the two germline ends. CDR3 sequence reads: CASSLFGMTAEAFF. The CDR3 DNA reads TGTGCCAGCAGTTTATTTGGGATGACGGCTGAAGCTTTCTTT.

V is TRBV28 and J is TRBJ1-5; tentative D call: TRBD1 (6 bases). Trimming stripped 3 bases from V and 4 bases from J, with 13 bases between. Per germline, CDR1 MDHEN and CDR2 SYDVKM. The CDR3 totals 15 residues. CDR3 nucleotides: TGTGCCAGCAGTTTGTCGGGGGCCTTTAATCAGCCCCAGCATTTT. This translates into CASSLSGAFNQPQHF. Variable domain in full (rest from reference TRBV28 and TRBJ1-5): DVKVTQSSRYLVKRTGEKVFLECVQDMDHENMFWYRQDPGLGLRLIYFSYDVKMKEKGDIPEGYSVSREKKERFSLILESASTNQTSMYLCASSLSGAFNQPQHFGDGTRLSIL.

The V and J genes are TRBV6-5 and TRBJ1-5, with D hard to call. The germline gives CDR1 MNHEY, CDR2 SVGAGI. The CDR3 contains 13 residues. V lost 3 bases to trimming and J lost 6 bases, with 9 bases between them. CDR3 sequence: CASSYERTQPQHF. CDR3 sequence (DNA): TGTGCCAGCAGTTATGAGAGGACTCAGCCCCAGCATTTT.

V is TRBV6-2 or TRBV6-3 and J is TRBJ2-2, with 11 nucleotides matching TRBD2. In germline, CDR1 is MNHEY, CDR2 SVGEGT. V was clipped by 5 bases and J by 4 bases; unmatched bases: 3. This CDR3 contains 15 residues. The CDR3 loop reads CASSLGLAVTGELFF. The CDR3 region has the DNA TGTGCCAGCAGTCTGGGACTAGCGGTCACCGGGGAGCTGTTTTTT.

This CDR3 reads CASSSLLGGGYEQYF. The CDR3 DNA reads as TGTGCCAGCAGTTCCCTCTTAGGGGGGGGATACGAGCAGTACTTC. The V and J genes are TRBV6-5 and TRBJ2-7, with D possibly matching TRBD2 (7 bases). The germline V and J ends were trimmed by 4 bases and 4 bases, with 17 bases remaining between them. Germline assignment: CDR1 MNHEY and CDR2 SVGAGI. This CDR3 region has 15 residues.

The V call is TRBV6-1, the J call TRBJ2-7, with 7 bases identical to TRBD2. Germline V lookup: CDR1 MNHNS, CDR2 SASEGT. Germline trimming cut 3 bases from V and 4 bases from J; bases unmatched to any gene: 12. The length of the CDR3 is 16 residues. The CDR3 protein is CASSELGGGASYEQYF. The CDR3 DNA follows: TGTGCCAGCAGTGAGTTGGGGGGGGGAGCGTCGTACGAGCAGTACTTC.

The V and J genes are TRBV9 and TRBJ2-3; 9 bases are shared with TRBD2. Germline lookup yields CDR1 SGDLS and CDR2 YYNGEE. V dropped 0 bases and J dropped 0; count of bases not matched to a gene: 8. The CDR3 covers 18 residues. DNA for the CDR3: TGTGCCAGCAGCGTAGGACTAGCGGAGACCGCTAGCACAGATACGCAGTATTTT. Encoded protein: CASSVGLAETASTDTQYF.

The chain links TRBV19 to TRBJ1-6; a weak D match, TRBD1 (6 bases). Trimming removed 0 bases from V and 6 bases from J, with 12 bases in between. This CDR3 has 16 amino acids. Germline V CDR1 and CDR2: LNHDA, SQIVND (reference sequence). The CDR3 here is CASSIDPGQGNSPLHF. CDR3 nucleotides: TGTGCCAGTAGTATAGATCCGGGACAAGGTAATTCACCCCTCCACTTT.

The V call is TRBV14, the J call TRBJ2-7, with D possibly being TRBD2 (6 bases). Per germline, CDR1 SGHDN and CDR2 FVKESK. Trimming stripped 0 bases from V and 4 bases from J, with 10 bases between. The CDR3 sequence is 14 residues long. CDR3 in DNA: TGTGCCAGCAGCCAAGACCTTCGGGGGTACGAGCAGTACTTC. Translated, it gives CASSQDLRGYEQYF. Based on the CDR3 plus reference TRBV14 and TRBJ2-7, the full variable domain is EAGVTQFPSHSVIEKGQTVTLRCDPISGHDNLYWYRRVMGKEIKFLLHFVKESKQDESGMPNNRFLAERTGGTYSTLKVQPAELEDSGVYFCASSQDLRGYEQYFGPGTRLTVT.

The chain couples TRBV5-5 to TRBJ2-4; TRBD1 agrees at 12 bases. The CDR3 is made up of 15 amino acids. The germline V gene encodes CDR1 SGHKS and CDR2 YYEKEE (reference sequence). The ends lost 4 bases at V and 7 bases at J; junction bases unmatched: 6. DNA of the CDR3: TGTGCCAGCAGCCGGGACAGGGGGCGGGTGAACATTCAGTACTTC. Amino acids: CASSRDRGRVNIQYF.

The J gene is TRBJ2-3, the V gene TRBV13; 11 bases agree with TRBD2. The V segment lost 10 bases and the J segment 4 bases; nucleotides outside the gene matches: 7. Germline CDR1 and CDR2: PRHDT and FYEKMQ (reference sequence). The CDR3 length is 14 residues. The CDR3, as DNA: TGTGCCACGCTTAGCGGGGGGGCGGCAGATACGCAGTATTTT. It specifies CATLSGGAADTQYF.

The rearrangement uses TRBV6-5 and TRBJ1-1; 8 nucleotides align to TRBD1. The V and J ends lost 7 bases and 4 bases, in that order; junction bases with no gene match: 11. Per the germline V gene, CDR1 is MNHEY and CDR2 is SVGAGI. This CDR3 comprises 15 residues. As DNA, the CDR3 is TGTGCCAGCACCAGTTGGGGAACAGGGGGCACTGAAGCTTTCTTT. Translation: CASTSWGTGGTEAFF.

This chain links TRBV7-9 with TRBJ2-7; D might be TRBD2 (5 bases). The CDR3 extends over 11 amino acids. CDR1 SEHNR and CDR2 FQNEAQ come from the germline V gene (reference sequence). V dropped 11 bases and J dropped 4 bases, with 12 bases sitting between them. CDR3 region: CAGDSGYEQYF. CDR3 nucleotides: TGTGCCGGGGATTCGGGGTACGAGCAGTACTTC.

The genes are TRBV19 and TRBJ2-1; 7 nucleotides align to TRBD2. Per the germline V gene, CDR1 is LNHDA and CDR2 is SQIVND (reference sequence). The CDR3 runs to 13 residues. Trimming took 8 bases from V and 7 from J; bases not matched to a gene: 8. CDR3 in amino acids: CASRGLDKNEQFF. The CDR3 nucleotides read TGTGCCAGTCGTGGACTAGATAAAAATGAGCAGTTCTTC.

A single count supports this clone. The V gene is TRBV2, the J gene TRBJ2-1, with a weak D call TRBD2 (6 bases). This CDR3 comprises 12 residues. The germline CDR1 and CDR2 sequences are SNHLY and FYNNEI. V gave up 8 bases and J gave up 3 bases, with 8 bases separating them. CDR3 bases: TGTGCCAGCCCCGGGGGCTACAATGAGCAGTTCTTC. This translates into CASPGGYNEQFF.

The rearrangement uses TRBV30 and TRBJ1-4; possible D gene TRBD1, 5 bases. This CDR3 is 16 amino acids long. Trimming cost V 0 bases and J 0 bases, with 11 bases left between them. Germline V gene data show CDR1 as GTSNPN and CDR2 as SVGIG (reference sequence). The CDR3 DNA reads TGTGCCTGGAGTGTAGGGACGGCAGCAACTAATGAAAAACTGTTTTTT. Its protein product is CAWSVGTAATNEKLFF. The full variable domain, its missing parts supplied by reference TRBV30 and TRBJ1-4, is SQTIHQWPATLVQPVGSPLSLECTVEGTSNPNLYWYRQAAGRGLQLLFYSVGIGQISSEVPQNLSASRPQDRQFILSSKKLLLSDSGFYLCAWSVGTAATNEKLFFGSGTQLSVL.